The clone carrying this T cell receptor beta chain was counted only a few times. Its antigen is currently unknown. The V and J ends lost 11 bases and 1 base, in that order; junction bases with no gene match: 3. Germline CDR1 is MNHEY and CDR2 is SVGEGT. There are 13 residues in the CDR3. The sample is drawn from a study of early T cells in non-severe SARS-CoV-2 infection. Background on the study: From unsorted whole blood, bulk RNA was sequenced, and the chains remained unpaired.

General study results and limits: VDJdb matching favored anti-spike CD8 responses, missing private and CD4 specificities.

Individual cDNA molecules received unique molecular identifiers. TCRdb re-called the 5' RACE reads with MiXCR, one entry per CDR3 protein. The sample contains about 55,000 distinct CDR3 sequences, under 8% of which appear only once. The rearrangement joins TRBV6-2 or TRBV6-3 to TRBJ2-3; 10 bases line up with TRBD2. This specimen consisted of whole blood, obtained at baseline. This receptor was identified in an adult who was a healthcare worker with PCR-confirmed SARS-CoV-2 infection or an uninfected control (not recorded which). The CDR3 region is CAGGLAGTDTQYF. The CDR3 DNA reads TGTGCCGGTGGACTAGCGGGCACAGATACGCAGTATTTT.